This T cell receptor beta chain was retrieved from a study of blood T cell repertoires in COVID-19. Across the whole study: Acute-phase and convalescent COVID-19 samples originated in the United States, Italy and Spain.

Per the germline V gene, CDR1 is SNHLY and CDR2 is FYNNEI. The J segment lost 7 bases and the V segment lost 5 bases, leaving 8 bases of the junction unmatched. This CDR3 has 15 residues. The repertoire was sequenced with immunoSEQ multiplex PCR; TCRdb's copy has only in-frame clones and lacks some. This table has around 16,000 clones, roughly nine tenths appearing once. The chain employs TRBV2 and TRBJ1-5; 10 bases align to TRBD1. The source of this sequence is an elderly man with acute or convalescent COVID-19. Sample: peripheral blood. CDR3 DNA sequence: TGTGCCAGCAGTAGTCGGACAGGGGGACGGCAGCCCCAGCATTTT. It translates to CASSSRTGGRQPQHF. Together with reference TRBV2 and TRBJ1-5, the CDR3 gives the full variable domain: EPEVTQTPSHQVTQMGQEVILRCVPISNHLYFYWYRQILGQKVEFLVSFYNNEISEKSEIFDDQFSVERPDGSNFTLKIRSTKLEDSAMYFCASSSRTGGRQPQHFGDGTRLSIL.